The 26 T cell receptor beta chains below were found in one sample sequenced in a study of response to subunit inactivated influenza vaccine. Each CDR3 protein gets one entry after TCRdb re-called the RT-PCR reads with MiXCR. The sample lists about 570,000 distinct CDR3 sequences; over 9% were seen once. The sample also formed part of further work on T cells expressing NK-cell markers. That study adds: cDNA encoding TCR beta was synthesized via 5'RACE template switching incorporating UMIs.

This specimen was PBMCs from blood, taken on the day of vaccination. The receptors stem from a man in his fifties who received an inactivated influenza vaccine.

This clonotype has more than one count but fewer than ten. The rearrangement joins TRBV29-1 to TRBJ2-3; unclear D gene. The CDR3 spans 15 residues. Germline values: CDR1 SQVTM, CDR2 ANQGSEA. V was shortened by 3 bases and J by 2 bases, with 15 bases between the two germline ends. The CDR3 DNA follows: TGCAGCGTTGAGGATGGGTCCGTGCCCACAGATACGCAGTATTTT. Its protein product is CSVEDGSVPTDTQYF.

This sequence joins TRBV29-1 and TRBJ2-2; D possibly corresponds to TRBD2 (6 bases). Trimming shortened V by 4 bases and J by 6 bases, and 12 bases separated the two germline ends. The CDR3 has 13 residues. The germline CDR1 and CDR2 sequences are SQVTM and ANQGSEA. CDR3 loop: CSVGALASGELFF. CDR3 nucleotide sequence: TGCAGCGTTGGGGCCCTAGCGTCCGGGGAGCTGTTTTTT.

The chain links TRBV11-2 to TRBJ2-2; D uncertain. This CDR3 contains 14 residues. CDR1 is SGHAT and CDR2 is FQNNGV in the germline V gene. V dropped 7 bases and J dropped 2 bases, with 11 bases sitting between them. CDR3 sequence: CASNLGHNTGELFF. The CDR3 DNA reads TGTGCCAGCAATCTCGGGCACAACACCGGGGAGCTGTTTTTT.

Worth noting for this clonotype: The junction departs from the called germline gene at one end, perhaps through a read error. The chain recombines TRBV27 with TRBJ2-1; 8 nucleotides agree with TRBD1. CDR3 length: 15 residues. Germline CDR1 and CDR2: MNHEY and SMNVEV (reference sequence). CDR3 protein: CASSLGQGSDNEQFF. CDR3 bases: TGTGCCAGCAGTTTAGGACAGGGCTCCGACAATGAGCAGTTCTTC.

The chain is built from TRBV19 and TRBJ2-1; 11 bases map to TRBD2. The germline CDR1 and CDR2 sequences are LNHDA and SQIVND (reference sequence). After removal of 3 bases from V and 3 bases from J, the junction contained 1 base not matched to a gene. The CDR3 loop spans 15 amino acids. The CDR3 here is CASSISGRVYNEQFF. As DNA, the CDR3 is TGTGCCAGTAGTATTAGCGGGAGGGTCTACAATGAGCAGTTCTTC.

The genes are TRBV24-1 and TRBJ2-2, with no clear D. This CDR3 is built from 15 residues. V was trimmed by 1 base and J by 7 bases, leaving 12 bases between them. Germline-derived CDR1 and CDR2 are KGHDR and SFDVKD. The CDR3 protein is CATSDFGIDVGELFF. The CDR3, as DNA: TGTGCCACCAGTGATTTTGGGATCGATGTCGGGGAGCTGTTTTTT.

Only a few counts were recorded for this clonotype. This sequence joins TRBV12-3 or TRBV12-4 and TRBJ1-1, with D unresolved. V was trimmed by 3 bases and J by 3 bases, leaving 11 bases between them. This CDR3 has 14 amino acids. The CDR3 spells CASSFKERDTEAFF. CDR3 nucleotide sequence: TGTGCCAGCAGTTTCAAGGAAAGGGACACTGAAGCTTTCTTT.

This clonotype was seen only a few times. This chain joins TRBV19 and TRBJ2-1; D might be TRBD1 (6 bases). The CDR3 contains 13 residues. Trimming removed 2 bases at V and 6 bases at J, with 8 bases between. Looked up from germline, CDR1 is LNHDA and CDR2 is SQIVND (reference sequence). CDR3 loop: CASSIIGGNEQFF. The CDR3 bases are TGTGCCAGTAGTATAATAGGGGGCAATGAGCAGTTCTTC.

The V gene is TRBV27, the J gene TRBJ2-1; no firm D call. The V end lost 7 bases, the J end lost 3 bases, and 13 bases lay between the germline ends. From germline, CDR1 is MNHEY and CDR2 SMNVEV (reference sequence). The CDR3 covers 14 residues. The CDR3 DNA follows: TGTGCCAGCATGCCGTCCAACTACTACAATGAGCAGTTCTTC. Translation gives CASMPSNYYNEQFF.

This clonotype was picked up many times. The chain joins TRBV12-3 or TRBV12-4 to TRBJ2-7; D is unclear. V was clipped by 6 bases and J by 4 bases, with 10 bases between them. CDR3 length: 12 amino acids. As DNA, the CDR3 is TGTGCCAGCAGCCTCCTGGGGTACGAGCAGTACTTC. It is translated as CASSLLGYEQYF.

This chain uses TRBV2 with TRBJ2-1; the match to TRBD2 covers 11 bases. The germline CDR1 and CDR2 sequences are SNHLY and FYNNEI. This CDR3 comprises 14 residues. The trim removed 9 bases at V and 5 bases at J, leaving 6 bases unmatched. CDR3 residues: CASKLAGGDNEQFF. In nucleotides, the CDR3 is TGTGCCAGTAAATTAGCGGGAGGGGACAATGAGCAGTTCTTC.

V and J are TRBV2 and TRBJ2-1, with 9 bases fitting TRBD1. CDR1 is SNHLY and CDR2 is FYNNEI in the germline V gene. With V trimmed by 5 bases and J by 7 bases, 6 bases remained unmatched. This CDR3 comprises 14 residues. CDR3 in DNA: TGTGCCAGCAGTATAGGACAGGGGTGGAATGAGCAGTTCTTC. Its translation is CASSIGQGWNEQFF.

This clonotype was counted many times. The chain links TRBV9 to TRBJ2-2; 16 nucleotides agree with TRBD2. There are 18 residues in the CDR3. The germline gives CDR1 SGDLS, CDR2 YYNGEE. V shed 4 bases and J 3 bases; nucleotides not matched to a gene: 6. CDR3 sequence: CASSMGLAGGAYTGELFF. CDR3 nucleotide sequence: TGTGCCAGCAGCATGGGACTAGCGGGAGGGGCTTACACCGGGGAGCTGTTTTTT.

A few counts support this clonotype. The chain carries TRBV7-9 and TRBJ2-7, with D perhaps matching TRBD1 (6 bases). Germline V gene sequence: CDR1 SEHNR, CDR2 FQNEAQ (reference sequence). The CDR3 covers 12 residues. Trimming pared 5 bases from V and 5 bases from J, leaving 10 bases between. This CDR3 reads CASSQNRDEQYF. The CDR3 nucleotides read TGTGCCAGCAGCCAAAACAGGGACGAGCAGTACTTC.

This clonotype has a handful of counts. The chain joins TRBV29-1 to TRBJ2-3; 11 nucleotides agree with TRBD2. The CDR3 sequence is 15 residues long. The germline V gene encodes CDR1 SQVTM and CDR2 ANQGSEA. The V and J ends lost 4 bases and 1 base, in that order; junction bases with no gene match: 4. The CDR3 here is CSVAPLAGGTDTQYF. CDR3 nucleotide sequence: TGCAGCGTTGCACCACTAGCGGGAGGCACAGATACGCAGTATTTT.

Only a few counts were recorded for this clonotype. The J gene is TRBJ2-2, the V gene TRBV5-1; D gene ambiguous. The germline V gene encodes CDR1 SGHRS and CDR2 YFSETQ. CDR3 size: 16 residues. Trimming removed 0 bases at V and 2 bases at J, with 11 bases between. CDR3 residues: CASSLGTHTNTGELFF. In DNA, the CDR3 is TGCGCCAGCAGCTTGGGAACTCACACTAACACCGGGGAGCTGTTTTTT.

This clonotype was seen a few times. V gene TRBV9 combines with J gene TRBJ2-7; D is unclear. Per the germline V gene, CDR1 is SGDLS and CDR2 is YYNGEE. The length of the CDR3 is 15 residues. V was clipped by 0 bases and J by 2 bases, with 12 bases between them. The CDR3 loop reads CASSVVNSLTYEQYF. The CDR3 DNA sequence: TGTGCCAGCAGCGTAGTGAATTCATTGACCTACGAGCAGTACTTC.

This chain connects TRBV20-1 to TRBJ2-1; 12 positions agree with TRBD2. J lost 9 bases, V lost 3 bases, and 9 bases had no gene match. The length of the CDR3 is 15 residues. Per germline, CDR1 DFQATT and CDR2 SNEGSKA (reference sequence). This CDR3 reads CSARSLAGGPGEQFF. CDR3 nucleotides: TGCAGTGCTAGGAGTCTAGCGGGGGGGCCCGGTGAGCAGTTCTTC.

The gene calls are TRBV20-1 and TRBJ2-7; weak D call: TRBD1 (6 bases). Germline-derived CDR1 and CDR2 are DFQATT and SNEGSKA (reference sequence). Trimming left V 5 bases short and J 2 bases short, with 13 bases between. The CDR3 is 13 residues long. CDR3 nucleotide sequence: TGCAGTGCTCTCCACAGGGACACCTACGAGCAGTACTTC. It is translated as CSALHRDTYEQYF.

For this clonotype: The junction does not match germline at one end; this may be a read error. The chain couples TRBV7-2 to TRBJ2-3; a possible D gene is TRBD2 (6 bases). The V gene's germline CDR1 is SGHTA and CDR2 FQGNSA. There are 14 residues in the CDR3. The CDR3 spells CASSFGGMADTHYF. The CDR3 nucleotides read TGTGCCAGCAGCTTCGGCGGGATGGCAGATACGCACTATTTT.

This clonotype was detected ten times or more. As DNA, the CDR3 is TGTGCCAGCAGCTTAACAGGGGGGCGTCAGCCCCAGCATTTT. As protein: CASSLTGGRQPQHF. The chain carries TRBV7-2 and TRBJ1-5, with 8 bases that match TRBD1. Germline loops: CDR1 SGHTA, CDR2 FQGNSA. This CDR3 region has 14 residues. The V gene end was trimmed by 2 bases and the J gene end by 6 bases; junction bases not matched to a gene: 3. Together with reference TRBV7-2 and TRBJ1-5, the CDR3 gives the full variable domain: GAGVSQSPSNKVTEKGKDVELRCDPISGHTALYWYRQSLGQGLEFLIYFQGNSAPDKSGLPSDRFSAERTGGSVSTLTIQRTQQEDSAVYLCASSLTGGRQPQHFGDGTRLSIL.

This clonotype was observed at least ten times. The chain links TRBV29-1 to TRBJ2-1; TRBD1 or TRBD2 may be the D gene (6 bases each). The CDR3 runs to 15 residues. Deletions cut 7 bases from V and 6 bases from J, with 22 bases between. Germline V CDR1 and CDR2: SQVTM, ANQGSEA. The CDR3 reads CSAVRGVRGSNEQFF. The CDR3 region has the DNA TGCAGCGCCGTGAGGGGGGTAAGAGGTTCCAATGAGCAGTTCTTC.

This chain connects TRBV6-5 to TRBJ2-7; 8 bases are shared with TRBD1. Germline CDR1 and CDR2: MNHEY and SVGAGI. J gave up 2 bases and V 2 bases, and 17 bases lay outside the gene matches. This CDR3 has 19 amino acids. The CDR3 region has the DNA TGTGCCAGCAGTTACAAGTCTTCATTATCAGACAGGGGAGCCTACGAGCAGTACTTC. Encoded protein: CASSYKSSLSDRGAYEQYF.

This clonotype was seen ten or more times. The genes are TRBV12-3 or TRBV12-4 and TRBJ2-1; D ambiguous. Between the trimmed V and J ends, which lost 9 bases and 1 base, there was a span of 13 bases. The CDR3 loop spans 14 amino acids. CDR3 in DNA: TGTGCCAGTACCGACGGCAGTTCCTACAATGAGCAGTTCTTC. It encodes CASTDGSSYNEQFF.

This clonotype was seen repeatedly, ten times or more. V gene TRBV4-3 combines with J gene TRBJ2-2; D not resolved. The CDR3 consists of 15 residues. Germline-derived CDR1 and CDR2 are LGHNA and YSLEER. The germline V and J ends were trimmed by 1 base and 1 base, with 7 bases remaining between them. CDR3 sequence: CASSQGARNTGELFF. CDR3 sequence (DNA): TGCGCCAGCAGCCAAGGGGCCAGGAACACCGGGGAGCTGTTTTTT.

This clonotype has at least ten counts. V and J are TRBV11-1 and TRBJ2-2; 8 bases match TRBD1. The CDR3 totals 14 residues. In germline, CDR1 is SGHAT, CDR2 FQDESV (reference sequence). The ends lost 11 bases at V and 8 bases at J; junction bases unmatched: 13. Here the CDR3 DNA reads TGTGCCTCTACCCAGGGGGCCTTCGGAGGGGAGCTGTTTTTT. Its translation is CASTQGAFGGELFF.